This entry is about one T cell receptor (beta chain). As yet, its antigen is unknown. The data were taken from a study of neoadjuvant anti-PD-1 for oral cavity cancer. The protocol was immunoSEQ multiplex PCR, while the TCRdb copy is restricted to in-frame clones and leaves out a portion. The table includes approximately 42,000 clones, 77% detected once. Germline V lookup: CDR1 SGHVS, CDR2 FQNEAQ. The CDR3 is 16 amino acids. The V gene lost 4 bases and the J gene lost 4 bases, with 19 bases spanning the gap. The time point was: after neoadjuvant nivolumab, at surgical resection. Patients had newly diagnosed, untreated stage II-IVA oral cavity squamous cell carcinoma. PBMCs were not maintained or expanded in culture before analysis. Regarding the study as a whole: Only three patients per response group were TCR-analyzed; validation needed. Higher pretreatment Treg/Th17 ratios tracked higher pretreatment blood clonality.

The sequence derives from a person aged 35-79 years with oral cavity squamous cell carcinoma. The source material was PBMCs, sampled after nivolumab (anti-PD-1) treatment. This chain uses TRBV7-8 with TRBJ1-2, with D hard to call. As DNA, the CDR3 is TGTGCCAGCAGCTCCTATCTCCCGGGGAATCTCTATGGCTACACCTTC. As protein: CASSSYLPGNLYGYTF.